This entry concerns a single T cell receptor (beta chain). Its antigen remains unknown. Sequencing was performed with immunoSEQ multiplex PCR; in TCRdb, only in-frame clones are kept and a portion is missing. The profile shows roughly 2,300,000 clones, just under 95% of them singletons. This sample is drawn from a study of shared clonotypes between healthy human individuals. Findings and caveats of the study: Some naive CD4 clonotypes, 4% to 6%, turned up in common across several donors.

The CDR3 extends over 13 amino acids. The V gene's germline CDR1 is SGHDT and CDR2 YYEEEE. Trimming shortened V by 6 bases and J by 5 bases, and 13 bases separated the two germline ends. The sequenced sample was naive CD4+ T cells from PBMCs. Subset reported: CD45RA+ positively selected. The J gene is TRBJ2-3, the V gene TRBV5-6; D ambiguous. This receptor was obtained from a man aged 18 to 29 in good health. Some clones in this sample may be carry-over from other donors' samples. The CDR3 sequence is CASTGGVLDTQYF. The CDR3 DNA reads as TGTGCCAGCACTGGTGGTGTTTTAGATACGCAGTATTTT.